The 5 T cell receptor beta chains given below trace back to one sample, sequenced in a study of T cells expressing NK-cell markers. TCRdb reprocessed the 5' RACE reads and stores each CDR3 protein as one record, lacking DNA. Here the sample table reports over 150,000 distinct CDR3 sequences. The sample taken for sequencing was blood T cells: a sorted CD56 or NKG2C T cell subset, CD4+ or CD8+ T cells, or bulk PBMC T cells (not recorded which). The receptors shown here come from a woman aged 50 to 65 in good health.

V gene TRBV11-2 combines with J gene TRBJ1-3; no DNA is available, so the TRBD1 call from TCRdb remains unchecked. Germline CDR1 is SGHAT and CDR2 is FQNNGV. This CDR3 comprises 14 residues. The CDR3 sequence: CASSYKYRGNTIYF.

The CDR3 loop reads CASRPQGTDTQYF. The chain couples TRBV4-1 to TRBJ2-3. Germline CDR1 reads MGHRA; CDR2 reads YSYEKL. The CDR3 runs 13 residues.

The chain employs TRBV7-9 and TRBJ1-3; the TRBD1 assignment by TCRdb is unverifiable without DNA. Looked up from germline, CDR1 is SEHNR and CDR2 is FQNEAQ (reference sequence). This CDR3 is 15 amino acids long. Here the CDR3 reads CASSSTTGVGNTIYF.

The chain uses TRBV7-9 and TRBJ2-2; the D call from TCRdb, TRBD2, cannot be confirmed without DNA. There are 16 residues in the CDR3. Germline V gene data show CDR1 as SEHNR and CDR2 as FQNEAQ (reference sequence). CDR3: CASSWGPTRLTGELFF.

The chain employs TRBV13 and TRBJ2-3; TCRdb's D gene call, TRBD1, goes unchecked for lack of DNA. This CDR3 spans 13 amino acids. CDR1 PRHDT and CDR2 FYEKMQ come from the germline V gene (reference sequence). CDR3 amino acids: CASSLEGPDTQYF. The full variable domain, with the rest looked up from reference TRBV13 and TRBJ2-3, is AAGVIQSPRHLIKEKRETATLKCYPIPRHDTVYWYQQGPGQDPQFLISFYEKMQSDKGSIPDRFSAQQFSDYHSELNMSSLELGDSALYFCASSLEGPDTQYFGPGTRLTVL.